The present T cell receptor beta chain was sequenced within a study of blood T cell repertoires in COVID-19. Across the whole study: The United States, Italy and Spain provided the acute and convalescent COVID-19 samples. T cells, B-cell-depleted T cells, or PBMCs supplied cDNA or gDNA.

In the authors' methods: Estimation of nucleated cell counts was performed using reference gene primer amplification. The data were produced by immunoSEQ multiplex PCR, yet TCRdb's version contains in-frame clones alone and is incomplete. The V and J calls and the clone size are those of that table, but D and trimming were determined from the DNA. The table shows roughly 200,000 clones, with 80% to 90% occurring only once. Input material: peripheral blood. This TCR derives from a man aged 40-50 years with active or convalescent COVID-19.

CDR3 sequence (DNA): TGTGCCAGCAGCCCCTACACTGAAGCTTTCTTT. Protein: CASSPYTEAFF. The chain combines TRBV6-6 with TRBJ1-1, with no clear D. The V gene lost 6 bases and the J gene lost 3 bases, with 5 bases spanning the gap. This CDR3 has 11 amino acids. Germline CDR1 MNHNY, CDR2 SVGAGI (reference sequence).